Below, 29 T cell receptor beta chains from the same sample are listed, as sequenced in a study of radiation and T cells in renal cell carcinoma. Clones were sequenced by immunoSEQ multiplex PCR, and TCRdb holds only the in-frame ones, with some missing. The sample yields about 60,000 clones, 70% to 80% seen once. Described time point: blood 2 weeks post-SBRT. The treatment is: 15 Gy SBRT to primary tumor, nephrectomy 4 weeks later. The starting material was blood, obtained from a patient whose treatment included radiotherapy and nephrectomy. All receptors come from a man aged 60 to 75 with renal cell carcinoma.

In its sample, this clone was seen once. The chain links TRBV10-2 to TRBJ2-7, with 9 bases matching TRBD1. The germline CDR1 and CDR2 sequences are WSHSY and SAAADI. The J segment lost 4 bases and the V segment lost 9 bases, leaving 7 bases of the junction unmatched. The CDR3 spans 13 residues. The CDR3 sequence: CASTWDREYEQYF. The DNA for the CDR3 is TGCGCCAGTACCTGGGACAGGGAATACGAGCAGTACTTC.

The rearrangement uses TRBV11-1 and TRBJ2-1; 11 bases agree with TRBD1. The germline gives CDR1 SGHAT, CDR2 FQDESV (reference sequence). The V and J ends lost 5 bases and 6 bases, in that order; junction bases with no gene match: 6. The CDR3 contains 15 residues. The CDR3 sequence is CASSPGTGGGNEQFF. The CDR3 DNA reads TGTGCCAGCAGCCCCGGGACAGGGGGTGGCAATGAGCAGTTCTTC.

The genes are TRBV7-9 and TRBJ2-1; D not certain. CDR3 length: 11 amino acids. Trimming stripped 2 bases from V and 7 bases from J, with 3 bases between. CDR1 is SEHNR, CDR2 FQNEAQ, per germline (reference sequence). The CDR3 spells CASSLWNEQFF. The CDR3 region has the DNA TGTGCCAGCAGCTTATGGAATGAGCAGTTCTTC. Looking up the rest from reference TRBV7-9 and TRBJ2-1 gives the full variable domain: DTGVSQNPRHKITKRGQNVTFRCDPISEHNRLYWYRQTLGQGPEFLTYFQNEAQLEKSRLLSDRFSAERPKGSFSTLEIQRTEQGDSAMYLCASSLWNEQFFGPGTRLTVL.

CDR3 DNA sequence: TGTGCCAGCAGTTTATTAAGCAGGTATAATGAGCAGTTCTTC. Protein: CASSLLSRYNEQFF. This chain connects TRBV27 to TRBJ2-1; D is unresolved. Germline loops: CDR1 MNHEY, CDR2 SMNVEV (reference sequence). Trimming shortened V by 1 base and J by 7 bases, and 11 bases separated the two germline ends. The CDR3 length is 14 residues.

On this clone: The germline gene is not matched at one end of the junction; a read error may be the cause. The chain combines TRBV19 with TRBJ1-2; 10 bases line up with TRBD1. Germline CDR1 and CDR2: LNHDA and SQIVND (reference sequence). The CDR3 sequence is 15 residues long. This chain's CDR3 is CTSSSPGQGSYGYTF. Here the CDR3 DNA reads TGTACCAGTAGTTCCCCGGGACAGGGGAGCTATGGCTACACCTTC.

CDR3 residues: CASSLISGSTGELFF. CDR3 in DNA: TGCGCCAGCAGCTTAATAAGCGGGAGCACCGGGGAGCTGTTTTTT. The V call is TRBV5-1, the J call TRBJ2-2, with 8 bases aligning to TRBD2. V trimming: 2 bases; J trimming: 4 bases; junction bases outside the gene matches: 4. Germline V CDR1 and CDR2: SGHRS, YFSETQ. The CDR3 length is 15 residues.

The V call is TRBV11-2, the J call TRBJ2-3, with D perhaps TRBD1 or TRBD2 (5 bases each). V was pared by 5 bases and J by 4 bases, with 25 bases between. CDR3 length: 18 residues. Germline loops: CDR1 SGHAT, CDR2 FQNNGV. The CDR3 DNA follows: TGTGCCAGCAGCCCCCTCGTCGGGACCTCAATGTCCCCAGATACGCAGTATTTT. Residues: CASSPLVGTSMSPDTQYF.

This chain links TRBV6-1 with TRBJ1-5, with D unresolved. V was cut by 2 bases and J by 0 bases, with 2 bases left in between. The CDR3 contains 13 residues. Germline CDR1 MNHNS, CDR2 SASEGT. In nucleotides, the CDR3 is TGTGCCAGCAGTGAATATAGCAATCAGCCCCAGCATTTT. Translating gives CASSEYSNQPQHF.

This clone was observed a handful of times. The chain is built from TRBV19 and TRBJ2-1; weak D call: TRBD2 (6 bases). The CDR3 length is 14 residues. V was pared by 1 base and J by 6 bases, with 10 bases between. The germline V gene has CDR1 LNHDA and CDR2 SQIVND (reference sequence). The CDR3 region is CASSIARGSNEQFF. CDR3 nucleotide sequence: TGTGCCAGTAGTATAGCCCGGGGGAGCAATGAGCAGTTCTTC.

The CDR3 region has the DNA TGTGCCTGGAGAGCCGGGACCCCCGGGGAGACCCAGTACTTC. Its translation: CAWRAGTPGETQYF. This chain links TRBV30 with TRBJ2-5; D tentatively fits TRBD1 or TRBD2 (5 bases each). Germline V gene sequence: CDR1 GTSNPN, CDR2 SVGIG (reference sequence). The CDR3 contains 14 residues. The germline V and J ends were trimmed by 3 bases and 5 bases, with 16 bases remaining between them.

The CDR3: CASSQLSWVNTIYF. Written as DNA, the CDR3 is TGTGCCAGCAGCCAACTTTCTTGGGTAAACACCATATATTTT. The chain has TRBV5-6 and TRBJ1-3, with D unclear. CDR3 length: 14 residues. Per the germline V gene, CDR1 is SGHDT and CDR2 is YYEEEE. The V gene lost 4 bases and the J gene lost 6 bases, with 14 bases spanning the gap. Full variable domain (missing parts from reference TRBV5-6 and TRBJ1-3): DAGVTQSPTHLIKTRGQQVTLRCSPKSGHDTVSWYQQALGQGPQFIFQYYEEEERQRGNFPDRFSGHQFPNYSSELNVNALLLGDSALYLCASSQLSWVNTIYFGEGSWLTVV.

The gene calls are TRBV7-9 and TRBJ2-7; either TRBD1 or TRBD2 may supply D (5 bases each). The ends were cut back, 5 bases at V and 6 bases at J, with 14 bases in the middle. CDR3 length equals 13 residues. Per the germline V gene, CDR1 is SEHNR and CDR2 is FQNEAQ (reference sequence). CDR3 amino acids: CASSRGNSGEQYF. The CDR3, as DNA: TGTGCCAGCAGCCGGGGCAATTCGGGCGAGCAGTACTTC.

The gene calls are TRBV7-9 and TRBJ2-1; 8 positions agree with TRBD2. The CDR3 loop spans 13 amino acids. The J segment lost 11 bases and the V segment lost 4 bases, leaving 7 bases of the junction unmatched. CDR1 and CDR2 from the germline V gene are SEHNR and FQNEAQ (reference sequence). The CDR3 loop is CASSSTIAGKQFF. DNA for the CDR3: TGTGCCAGCAGCTCCACTATAGCGGGAAAGCAGTTCTTC.

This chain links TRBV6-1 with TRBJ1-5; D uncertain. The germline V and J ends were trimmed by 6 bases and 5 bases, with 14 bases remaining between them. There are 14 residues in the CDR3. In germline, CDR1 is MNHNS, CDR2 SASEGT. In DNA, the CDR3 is TGTGCCAGCAGCCTGGCTCTAGGCGATCAGCCCCAGCATTTT. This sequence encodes CASSLALGDQPQHF.

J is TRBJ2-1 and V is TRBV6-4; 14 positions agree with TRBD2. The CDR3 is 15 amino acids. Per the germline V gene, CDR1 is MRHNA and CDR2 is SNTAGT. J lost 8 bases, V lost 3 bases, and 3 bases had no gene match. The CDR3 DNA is TGTGCCAGCAGTGAGGGACTAGCGGGAGATGATGAGCAGTTCTTC. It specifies CASSEGLAGDDEQFF.

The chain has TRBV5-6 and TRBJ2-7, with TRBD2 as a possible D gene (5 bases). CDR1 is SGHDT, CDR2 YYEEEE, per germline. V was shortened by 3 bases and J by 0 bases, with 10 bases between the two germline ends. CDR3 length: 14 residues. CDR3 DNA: TGTGCCAGCAGCTCCGGACTGGGCTCCTACGAGCAGTACTTC. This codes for CASSSGLGSYEQYF.

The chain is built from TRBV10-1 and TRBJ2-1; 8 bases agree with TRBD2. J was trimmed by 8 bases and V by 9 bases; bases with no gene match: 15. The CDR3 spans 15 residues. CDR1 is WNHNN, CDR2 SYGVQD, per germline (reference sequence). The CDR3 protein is CARPHPGTSSDEQFF. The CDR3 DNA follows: TGCGCCAGACCTCACCCCGGGACTAGTTCCGATGAGCAGTTCTTC.

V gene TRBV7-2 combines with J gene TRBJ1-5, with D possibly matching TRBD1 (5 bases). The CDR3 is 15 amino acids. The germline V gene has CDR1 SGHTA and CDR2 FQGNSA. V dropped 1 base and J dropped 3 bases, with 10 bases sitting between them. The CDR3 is CASSLGQGSNQPQHF. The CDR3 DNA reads TGTGCCAGCAGCTTAGGCCAGGGCTCCAATCAGCCCCAGCATTTT.

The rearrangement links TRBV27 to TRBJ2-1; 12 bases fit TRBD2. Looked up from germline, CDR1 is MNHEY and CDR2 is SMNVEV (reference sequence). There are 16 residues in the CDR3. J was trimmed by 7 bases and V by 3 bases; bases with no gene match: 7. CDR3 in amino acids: CASSFLAGGRQNEQFF. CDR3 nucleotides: TGTGCCAGCAGTTTCCTAGCGGGAGGGAGACAGAATGAGCAGTTCTTC.

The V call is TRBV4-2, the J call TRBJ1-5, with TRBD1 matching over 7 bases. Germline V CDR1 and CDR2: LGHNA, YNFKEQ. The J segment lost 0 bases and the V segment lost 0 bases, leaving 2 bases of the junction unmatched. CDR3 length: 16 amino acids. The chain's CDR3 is CASSQDGTASNQPQHF. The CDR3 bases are TGTGCCAGCAGCCAAGACGGGACAGCTAGCAATCAGCCCCAGCATTTT.

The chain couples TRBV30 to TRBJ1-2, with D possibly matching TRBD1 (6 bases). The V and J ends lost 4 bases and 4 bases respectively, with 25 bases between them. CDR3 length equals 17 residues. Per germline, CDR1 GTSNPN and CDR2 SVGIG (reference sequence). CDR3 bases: TGTGCCTGGAACTCACGAGGGGGGTCGGACACTCGCTATGGCTACACCTTC. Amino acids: CAWNSRGGSDTRYGYTF.

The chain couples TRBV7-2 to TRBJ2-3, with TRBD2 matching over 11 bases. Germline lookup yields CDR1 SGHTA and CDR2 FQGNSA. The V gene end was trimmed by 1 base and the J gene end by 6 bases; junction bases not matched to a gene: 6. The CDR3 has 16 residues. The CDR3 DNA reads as TGTGCCAGCAGCTTAGGGCTAGCGGGGGGCGGGGATACGCAGTATTTT. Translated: CASSLGLAGGGDTQYF.

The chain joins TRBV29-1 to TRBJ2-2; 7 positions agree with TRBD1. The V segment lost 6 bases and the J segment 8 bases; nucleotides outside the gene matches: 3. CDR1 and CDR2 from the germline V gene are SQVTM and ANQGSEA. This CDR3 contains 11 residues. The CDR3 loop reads CSVPGGGELFF. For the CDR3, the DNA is TGCAGCGTCCCAGGGGGAGGGGAGCTGTTTTTT.

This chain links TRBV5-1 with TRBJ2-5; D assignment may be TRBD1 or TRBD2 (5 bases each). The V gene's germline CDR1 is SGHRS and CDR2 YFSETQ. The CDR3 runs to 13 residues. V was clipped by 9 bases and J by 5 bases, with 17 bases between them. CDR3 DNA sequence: TGCGCCACCTCAGGGTCTCCGGGGGAGACCCAGTACTTC. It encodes CATSGSPGETQYF.

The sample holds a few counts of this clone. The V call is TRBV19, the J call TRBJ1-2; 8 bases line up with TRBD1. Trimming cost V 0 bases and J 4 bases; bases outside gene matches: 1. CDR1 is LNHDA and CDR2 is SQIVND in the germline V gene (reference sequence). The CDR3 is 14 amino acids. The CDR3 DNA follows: TGTGCCAGTAGTATAGAAGGACAGGGCTATGGCTACACCTTC. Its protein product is CASSIEGQGYGYTF.

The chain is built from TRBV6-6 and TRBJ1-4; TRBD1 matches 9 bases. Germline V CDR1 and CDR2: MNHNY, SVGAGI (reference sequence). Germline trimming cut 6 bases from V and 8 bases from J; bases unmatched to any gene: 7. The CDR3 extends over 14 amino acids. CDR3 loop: CASSDRGVGEKLFF. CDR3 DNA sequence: TGTGCCAGCAGCGACAGGGGGGTAGGGGAAAAACTGTTTTTT.

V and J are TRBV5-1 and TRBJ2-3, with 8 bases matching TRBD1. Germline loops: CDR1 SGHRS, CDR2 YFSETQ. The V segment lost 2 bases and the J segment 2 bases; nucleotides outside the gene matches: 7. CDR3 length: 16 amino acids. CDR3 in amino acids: CASSFGGQGATDTQYF. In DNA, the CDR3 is TGCGCCAGCAGCTTCGGTGGGCAGGGGGCCACAGATACGCAGTATTTT. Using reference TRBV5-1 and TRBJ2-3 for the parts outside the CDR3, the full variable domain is KAGVTQTPRYLIKTRGQQVTLSCSPISGHRSVSWYQQTPGQGLQFLFEYFSETQRNKGNFPGRFSGRQFSNSRSEMNVSTLELGDSALYLCASSFGGQGATDTQYFGPGTRLTVL.

The CDR3 bases are TGTGCCAGCAGCTTAATCGGACAGGACTATGGCTACACCTTC. Translated: CASSLIGQDYGYTF. The V call is TRBV7-8, the J call TRBJ1-2; 7 nucleotides align to TRBD1. The CDR3 runs 14 residues. J gave up 3 bases and V 2 bases, and 3 bases lay outside the gene matches. The V gene's germline CDR1 is SGHVS and CDR2 FQNEAQ.

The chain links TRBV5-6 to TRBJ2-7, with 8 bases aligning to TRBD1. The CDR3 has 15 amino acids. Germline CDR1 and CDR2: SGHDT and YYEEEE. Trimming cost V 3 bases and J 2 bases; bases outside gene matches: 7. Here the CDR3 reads CASSWTGTRTYEQYV. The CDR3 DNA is TGTGCCAGCAGCTGGACAGGGACTCGGACCTACGAGCAGTACGTC.